These 6 T cell receptor beta chains share one sample of origin, sequenced in a study of control samples from healthy donors and cancer patients. Clones were read by immunoSEQ multiplex PCR, and TCRdb kept only the in-frame ones, dropping some. The sample has around 50,000 clones, approximately 90% seen once. Sequencing used PBMCs. These receptors were obtained from a man aged 25 to 40 with colorectal cancer.

This chain links TRBV6-2 or TRBV6-3 with TRBJ2-7; no clear D gene. V lost 2 bases and J lost 4, with 9 bases in between. The CDR3 spans 13 residues. Germline CDR1 and CDR2: MNHEY and SVGEGT. CDR3 sequence (DNA): TGTGCCAGCAGTTACGACACGTTTTACGAGCAGTACGTC. Protein sequence: CASSYDTFYEQYV.

The V gene is TRBV20-1, the J gene TRBJ1-4; D unclear. The germline V gene encodes CDR1 DFQATT and CDR2 SNEGSKA (reference sequence). Trimming left V 6 bases short and J 4 bases short, with 3 bases between. There are 10 residues in the CDR3. CDR3 sequence reads: CSAYNEKLFF. As DNA, the CDR3 is TGCAGTGCCTATAATGAAAAACTGTTTTTT.

This sequence joins TRBV6-2 or TRBV6-3 and TRBJ1-1, with a tentative D call TRBD1 (5 bases). This CDR3 comprises 14 residues. Trimming pared 2 bases from V and 3 bases from J, leaving 10 bases between. CDR1 MNHEY and CDR2 SVGEGT come from the germline V gene. Here the CDR3 DNA reads TGTGCCAGCAGTTACCGGAGCAGGGACACTGAAGCTTTCTTT. Encoded protein: CASSYRSRDTEAFF.

The genes are TRBV12-3 or TRBV12-4 and TRBJ1-1; no firm D call. V was shortened by 5 bases and J by 11 bases, with 15 bases between the two germline ends. CDR3 length: 12 residues. The CDR3 DNA reads as TGTGCCAGCAGTATGACCTCGTTCAAGGCTTTCTTT. It yields the protein CASSMTSFKAFF.

The chain uses TRBV5-6 and TRBJ2-7; possibly TRBD1 for D (6 bases). This CDR3 contains 15 residues. Trimming left V 3 bases short and J 0 bases short, with 13 bases between. Germline V gene data show CDR1 as SGHDT and CDR2 as YYEEEE. Here the CDR3 DNA reads TGTGCCAGCAGCTCTCAGGGGTTAAGCTCCTACGAGCAGTACTTC. It codes for CASSSQGLSSYEQYF.

V usage is TRBV19 and J usage is TRBJ1-2; 9 nucleotides align to TRBD1. With 1 base clipped from V and 6 bases from J, the junction kept 0 bases outside the gene matches. CDR3 length: 13 amino acids. Germline V gene sequence: CDR1 LNHDA, CDR2 SQIVND (reference sequence). The CDR3 region is CASSIGTGDGYTF. The CDR3 DNA reads TGTGCCAGTAGTATAGGGACAGGGGATGGCTACACCTTC.